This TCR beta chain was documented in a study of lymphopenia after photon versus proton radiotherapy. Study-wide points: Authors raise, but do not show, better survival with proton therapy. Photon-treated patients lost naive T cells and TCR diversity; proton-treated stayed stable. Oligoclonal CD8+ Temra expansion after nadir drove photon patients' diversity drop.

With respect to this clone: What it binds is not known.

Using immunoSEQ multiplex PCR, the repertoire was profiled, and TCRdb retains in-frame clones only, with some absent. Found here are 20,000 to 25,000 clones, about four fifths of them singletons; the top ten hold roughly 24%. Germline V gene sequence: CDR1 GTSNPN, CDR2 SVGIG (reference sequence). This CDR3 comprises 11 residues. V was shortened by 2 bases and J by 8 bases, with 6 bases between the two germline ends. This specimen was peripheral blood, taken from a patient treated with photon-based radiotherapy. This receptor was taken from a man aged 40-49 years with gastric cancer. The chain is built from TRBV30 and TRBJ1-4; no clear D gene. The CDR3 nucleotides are TGTGCCTGGAGTATTAGGGAAAAACTGTTTTTT. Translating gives CAWSIREKLFF.